The 6 T cell receptor beta chains below come from one sample, sequenced in a study of CD8+ T cells in alopecia areata. RNA extraction was followed by reverse transcription into cDNA, which acted as the sequencing template. TCRdb's copy holds only in-frame clones and misses some; the assay was immunoSEQ multiplex PCR. The repertoire includes over 85,000 clones, 35% to 50% of them detected once, and about 0.79% sits in the top ten. Source material: CD4+ T cells sorted from blood. Source of these receptors: a human donor with alopecia areata.

V gene TRBV29-1 combines with J gene TRBJ2-1; 10 nucleotides agree with TRBD2. V dropped 0 bases and J dropped 9; count of bases not matched to a gene: 11. The CDR3 loop spans 16 amino acids. CDR1 and CDR2 (germline): SQVTM, ANQGSEA. The CDR3 sequence is CSVEDLVGLAGVEQFF. In DNA, the CDR3 is TGCAGCGTTGAAGATTTAGTGGGGCTAGCGGGAGTTGAGCAGTTCTTC.

This rearrangement joins TRBV29-1 to TRBJ2-5; weak D call: TRBD2 (7 bases). The CDR3 length is 14 residues. Trimming took off 4 bases at V and 5 bases at J, with 17 bases between the two ends. Germline V gene data show CDR1 as SQVTM and CDR2 as ANQGSEA. The CDR3 region has the DNA TGCAGCGTTGCTGGCGGGGGCGCCGGCGAGACCCAGTACTTC. It specifies CSVAGGGAGETQYF.

This clone has a count of ten or more. The chain combines TRBV4-1 with TRBJ1-6; D remains ambiguous. Germline lookup yields CDR1 MGHRA and CDR2 YSYEKL. CDR3 length: 14 amino acids. The ends were cut back, 1 base at V and 8 bases at J, with 9 bases in the middle. The CDR3 sequence is CASSQGGSHSPLHF. The CDR3 DNA reads as TGCGCCAGCAGCCAAGGAGGATCTCATTCACCCCTCCACTTT.

The V and J genes are TRBV15 and TRBJ2-5; 11 positions agree with TRBD1. From germline, CDR1 is LNHNV and CDR2 YYDKDF (reference sequence). V shed 1 base, J shed 4 bases, and the junction held 5 bases outside the gene matches. CDR3 size: 16 residues. CDR3 loop: CATSRGSGTGGETQYF. CDR3 bases: TGTGCCACCAGCAGAGGGTCCGGGACAGGGGGAGAGACCCAGTACTTC.

J is TRBJ2-1 and V is TRBV7-2, with D tentatively TRBD1 or TRBD2 (5 bases each). The V end lost 5 bases, the J end lost 10 bases, and 15 bases lay between the germline ends. The CDR3 has 13 residues. Per the germline V gene, CDR1 is SGHTA and CDR2 is FQGNSA. CDR3 nucleotide sequence: TGTGCCAGCAGCCCTAGGGGAGCGCTCGAGCAGTTCTTC. Translation: CASSPRGALEQFF.

This chain joins TRBV29-1 and TRBJ1-2; TRBD1 matches at 7 bases. The V gene's germline CDR1 is SQVTM and CDR2 ANQGSEA. J lost 4 bases, V lost 6 bases, and 8 bases had no gene match. This CDR3 is 13 amino acids long. CDR3 sequence (DNA): TGCAGCGTGGGACAGCGACAGTCCTATGGCTACACCTTC. Its protein product is CSVGQRQSYGYTF.